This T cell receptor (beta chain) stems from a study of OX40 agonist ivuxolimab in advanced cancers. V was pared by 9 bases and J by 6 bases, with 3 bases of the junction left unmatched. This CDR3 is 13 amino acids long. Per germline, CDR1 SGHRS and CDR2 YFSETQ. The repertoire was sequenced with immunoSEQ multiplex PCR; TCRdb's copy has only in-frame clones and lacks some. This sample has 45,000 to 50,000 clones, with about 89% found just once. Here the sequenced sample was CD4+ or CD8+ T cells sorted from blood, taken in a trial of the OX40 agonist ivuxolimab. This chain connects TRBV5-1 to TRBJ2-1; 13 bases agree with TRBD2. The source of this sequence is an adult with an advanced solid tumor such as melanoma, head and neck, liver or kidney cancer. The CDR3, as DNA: TGCGCCACCGGACTAGCGGGAGCCAATGAGCAGTTCTTC. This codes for CATGLAGANEQFF.